What follows are 32 T cell receptor beta chains derived from one specimen sequenced in a study of T cell responses to AZD1222 COVID-19 vaccine (dated by TCRdb to 2020 to 2023). This specimen's time point label, per the study, means: about 28 days (+/-7) after the second vaccine dose. The protocol used for the library was the immunoSEQ multiplex PCR assay. TCRdb holds this immuneACCESS table with in-frame rearrangements only. Some clones are missing; in checked studies, unresolved V genes explain under half, and the rest has no known cause. Within this sample are 55,000 to 80,000 clones, with roughly nine tenths of them counted one time only. The biggest ten clones account for roughly 27% of the sample. This specimen was peripheral blood, taken 28 days after the second AZD1222 dose. The receptor set was obtained from an adult who received the AZD1222 COVID-19 vaccine.

This clone was found once. V gene TRBV2 combines with J gene TRBJ2-7; D gene unclear. The CDR3 is 14 residues long. V gave up 6 bases and J gave up 4 bases, with 16 bases separating them. Germline V gives CDR1 SNHLY, CDR2 FYNNEI. CDR3 sequence: CASRIREGQYEQYF. CDR3 in DNA: TGTGCCAGCAGGATAAGGGAAGGTCAGTACGAGCAGTACTTC.

The chain couples TRBV18 to TRBJ1-5; possible D gene TRBD1, 5 bases. Trimming left V 6 bases short and J 4 bases short, with 16 bases between. This CDR3 is 15 amino acids long. The germline gives CDR1 KGHSH, CDR2 LQKENI. The CDR3 nucleotides read TGTGCCAGCTCTCCATTTCAGGGATCAAATCAGCCCCAGCATTTT. It encodes CASSPFQGSNQPQHF.

V gene TRBV24-1 combines with J gene TRBJ1-2, with TRBD1 identical over 8 bases. The junction had 8 bases not matched to a gene; V was cut back by 3 bases and J by 6 bases. Germline V gene lookup returns CDR1 KGHDR and CDR2 SFDVKD. The CDR3 is 15 residues long. The CDR3: CATSDLYRGSDGYTF. Written as DNA, the CDR3 is TGTGCCACCAGTGATCTCTACAGGGGGTCGGATGGCTACACCTTC.

The rearrangement uses TRBV7-2 and TRBJ2-7; 13 bases are shared with TRBD2. CDR3 length equals 16 residues. J gave up 1 base and V 6 bases, and 6 bases lay outside the gene matches. Germline CDR1 reads SGHTA; CDR2 reads FQGNSA. CDR3 DNA sequence: TGTGCCAGCAGAGGAACTAGCGGGAGGGCGTCCTACGAGCAGTACTTC. This codes for CASRGTSGRASYEQYF.

V and J are TRBV9 and TRBJ2-7; 7 nucleotides align to TRBD1. Germline CDR1 and CDR2: SGDLS and YYNGEE. The CDR3 loop spans 14 amino acids. The ends lost 0 bases at V and 3 bases at J; junction bases unmatched: 3. The CDR3 protein is CASSVGQGIYEQYF. The CDR3 bases are TGTGCCAGCAGCGTAGGACAGGGAATCTACGAGCAGTACTTC.

This chain uses TRBV5-6 with TRBJ2-5, with D possibly TRBD1 on 6 matching bases. The CDR3 consists of 14 residues. V lost 0 bases and J 5 bases, leaving 11 bases between the germline ends. Germline values: CDR1 SGHDT, CDR2 YYEEEE. The CDR3 is CASSLGTGWETQYF. CDR3 in DNA: TGTGCCAGCAGCTTGGGAACAGGGTGGGAGACCCAGTACTTC.

The V gene is TRBV2, the J gene TRBJ1-2; D is unresolved. V lost 5 bases and J lost 4, with 14 bases in between. CDR1 SNHLY and CDR2 FYNNEI come from the germline V gene. This CDR3 has 14 residues. The CDR3 here is CASSKEDRVYGYTF. The CDR3 DNA is TGTGCCAGCAGTAAAGAAGACCGGGTCTATGGCTACACCTTC.

The chain combines TRBV6-9 with TRBJ1-1; D gene unclear. The germline V gene has CDR1 MNHGY and CDR2 SVAAGI. V gave up 3 bases and J gave up 5 bases, with 16 bases separating them. The CDR3 spans 15 residues. CDR3 nucleotide sequence: TGTGCCAGCAGTTACCCCGGCCTCACGGGTACTGAAGCTTTCTTT. Translated, it gives CASSYPGLTGTEAFF.

This clone was recorded once. This chain uses TRBV7-2 with TRBJ1-2; D ambiguous. The germline CDR1 and CDR2 sequences are SGHTA and FQGNSA. The V gene lost 1 base and the J gene lost 4 bases, with 16 bases spanning the gap. CDR3 length equals 16 residues. The CDR3 loop reads CASSLEVGRGSYGYTF. The DNA of the CDR3 is TGTGCCAGCAGCTTAGAGGTCGGCCGCGGTTCCTATGGCTACACCTTC.

This rearrangement joins TRBV29-1 to TRBJ1-2; TRBD1 is a possible D gene (6 bases). The CDR3 is made up of 16 amino acids. V shed 6 bases and J shed 4 bases, with 24 bases lying between them. Germline loops: CDR1 SQVTM, CDR2 ANQGSEA. CDR3: CSVGRRTETMAYGYTF. CDR3 nucleotide sequence: TGCAGCGTGGGAAGGCGGACAGAAACTATGGCCTATGGCTACACCTTC.

The chain employs TRBV19 and TRBJ2-5; no firm D call. Germline CDR1 and CDR2: LNHDA and SQIVND (reference sequence). V lost 4 bases and J 5 bases, leaving 11 bases between the germline ends. The CDR3 is 13 amino acids. As DNA, the CDR3 is TGTGCCAGTAGTAGGGCCGAAGGGGAGACCCAGTACTTC. This gives the protein CASSRAEGETQYF.

This chain joins TRBV19 and TRBJ2-3, with D hard to call. The CDR3 is made up of 15 amino acids. CDR1 is LNHDA and CDR2 is SQIVND in the germline V gene (reference sequence). The V end was cut by 7 bases, the J end by 0 bases, with 14 bases between. CDR3 region: CASMGRRTSTDTQYF. The CDR3 DNA reads as TGTGCCAGTATGGGCAGGCGAACTAGCACAGATACGCAGTATTTT.

This clone was detected a few times. The rearrangement joins TRBV28 to TRBJ2-7; 10 bases agree with TRBD2. The CDR3 runs to 13 residues. Germline-derived CDR1 and CDR2 are MDHEN and SYDVKM. After removal of 3 bases from V and 7 bases from J, the junction contained 3 bases not matched to a gene. For the CDR3, the DNA is TGTGCCAGCAGTTTTGGGGGACTAGCGGAGCAGTACTTC. The encoded protein is CASSFGGLAEQYF.

CDR3 coding DNA: TGTGCCAGCAGCCTCCTGGGGATCGCTGAAGCTTTCTTT. The encoded protein is CASSLLGIAEAFF. The chain carries TRBV14 and TRBJ1-1; D unresolved. V lost 4 bases, J lost 6 bases, and 12 bases lay in between. This CDR3 has 13 residues. Germline V CDR1 and CDR2: SGHDN, FVKESK.

The CDR3 DNA reads as TGCGCCAGCAGCTCCGGGACAGGGAATGAAAAACTGTTTTTT. Translation gives CASSSGTGNEKLFF. This chain uses TRBV5-1 with TRBJ1-4; TRBD1 agrees at 9 bases. V lost 3 bases to trimming and J lost 5 bases; unmatched junction nucleotides: 2. Germline V gene lookup returns CDR1 SGHRS and CDR2 YFSETQ. This CDR3 comprises 14 residues.

In this sample, this clone turned up a few times. The chain is built from TRBV13 and TRBJ1-4, with a possible D match to TRBD1 (5 bases). Germline CDR1 reads PRHDT; CDR2 reads FYEKMQ (reference sequence). The CDR3 spans 13 residues. V was clipped by 2 bases and J by 4 bases, with 5 bases between them. The CDR3 DNA reads as TGTGCCAGCAGCTTACAGGGTAATGAAAAACTGTTTTTT. It yields the protein CASSLQGNEKLFF.

V is TRBV9 and J is TRBJ2-5; TRBD2 aligns across 8 bases. After removal of 3 bases from V and 3 bases from J, the junction contained 7 bases not matched to a gene. The CDR3 has 15 residues. The germline CDR1 and CDR2 sequences are SGDLS and YYNGEE. The chain's CDR3 is CASSAGGRTEETQYF. The CDR3 coding sequence is TGTGCCAGCAGCGCGGGGGGGAGGACCGAAGAGACCCAGTACTTC.

The genes are TRBV28 and TRBJ1-6, with 11 positions matching TRBD1. From germline, CDR1 is MDHEN and CDR2 SYDVKM. Germline trimming cut 7 bases from V and 9 bases from J; bases unmatched to any gene: 5. CDR3 length equals 14 residues. This CDR3 is CASTLDRGPSPLHF. DNA for the CDR3: TGTGCCAGCACCTTGGACAGGGGGCCTTCACCCCTCCACTTT.

CDR3 protein: CASSYSPGGVFNPNYGYTF. The CDR3 DNA sequence: TGTGCCAGCAGTTACTCCCCCGGGGGGGTCTTTAATCCTAACTATGGCTACACCTTC. The chain is built from TRBV6-2 or TRBV6-3 and TRBJ1-2, with D possibly matching TRBD1 (5 bases). The V end lost 0 bases, the J end lost 0 bases, and 20 bases lay between the germline ends. This CDR3 comprises 19 residues. Germline V gives CDR1 MNHEY, CDR2 SVGEGT.

V gene TRBV7-3 combines with J gene TRBJ2-1; 11 nucleotides agree with TRBD2. This CDR3 is built from 15 residues. V dropped 5 bases and J dropped 8; count of bases not matched to a gene: 8. CDR1 is SGHTA, CDR2 FQGTGA, per germline. The CDR3 nucleotides are TGTGCCAGCAGCCACACTAGCGGGAGCTCTTATGAGCAGTTCTTC. Translating gives CASSHTSGSSYEQFF. Together with reference TRBV7-3 and TRBJ2-1, the CDR3 gives the full variable domain: GAGVSQTPSNKVTEKGKYVELRCDPISGHTALYWYRQSLGQGPEFLIYFQGTGAADDSGLPNDRFFAVRPEGSVSTLKIQRTERGDSAVYLCASSHTSGSSYEQFFGPGTRLTVL.

V usage is TRBV10-2 and J usage is TRBJ1-2; D uncertain. V gave up 0 bases and J gave up 6 bases, with 11 bases separating them. The CDR3 runs 14 residues. Germline V lookup: CDR1 WSHSY, CDR2 SAAADI. CDR3 coding DNA: TGCGCCAGCAGTGAGTCGAGATCCAAGGATGGCTACACCTTC. It codes for CASSESRSKDGYTF.

The genes are TRBV15 and TRBJ1-1, with D perhaps TRBD1 (5 bases). CDR3 size: 14 residues. The germline V and J ends were trimmed by 1 base and 4 bases, with 10 bases remaining between them. Looked up from germline, CDR1 is LNHNV and CDR2 is YYDKDF (reference sequence). CDR3 sequence reads: CATSRGVGATEAFF. Written as DNA, the CDR3 is TGTGCCACCAGCAGAGGGGTCGGGGCCACTGAAGCTTTCTTT.

The chain joins TRBV29-1 to TRBJ1-4, with D possibly matching TRBD1 (6 bases). From germline, CDR1 is SQVTM and CDR2 ANQGSEA. Trimming shortened V by 1 base and J by 8 bases, and 14 bases separated the two germline ends. The CDR3 runs 14 residues. CDR3 residues: CSVEGPETGEKLFF. The CDR3 DNA follows: TGCAGCGTTGAAGGTCCAGAGACAGGAGAAAAACTGTTTTTT.

V gene TRBV10-3 combines with J gene TRBJ2-1; D might be TRBD1 or TRBD2, each matching 5 bases. The CDR3 contains 17 residues. Trimming shortened V by 0 bases and J by 6 bases, and 18 bases separated the two germline ends. CDR1 is ENHRY, CDR2 SYGVKD, per germline. CDR3 nucleotides: TGTGCCATCAGTGAGTCCCATGGTACTAGTGGGGGCAATGAGCAGTTCTTC. Protein sequence: CAISESHGTSGGNEQFF.

This CDR3 is CASSFREDSPLHF. CDR3 coding DNA: TGTGCCAGCAGCTTCAGGGAAGATTCACCCCTCCACTTT. The gene calls are TRBV5-8 and TRBJ1-6; D is perhaps TRBD1 (5 bases). V was pared by 2 bases and J by 8 bases, with 8 bases between. Germline V gene sequence: CDR1 SGHTS, CDR2 YDEGEE. CDR3 length: 13 residues.

The genes are TRBV19 and TRBJ2-5; a weak D match, TRBD1 (5 bases). V dropped 3 bases and J dropped 4 bases, with 9 bases sitting between them. The CDR3 is 13 amino acids. Germline V gene sequence: CDR1 LNHDA, CDR2 SQIVND (reference sequence). The CDR3 reads CASSIQGRETQYF. In DNA, the CDR3 is TGTGCCAGTAGTATTCAGGGAAGAGAGACCCAGTACTTC.

The rearrangement links TRBV12-5 to TRBJ2-2; perhaps TRBD2 as D (6 bases). V was shortened by 1 base and J by 6 bases, with 12 bases between the two germline ends. The CDR3 is 15 residues long. Germline loops: CDR1 LGHNT, CDR2 FRNRAP. This CDR3 is CASGLAMGGAGELFF. In DNA, the CDR3 is TGTGCTAGTGGTTTGGCCATGGGCGGGGCCGGGGAGCTGTTTTTT.

This sequence joins TRBV27 and TRBJ2-5; D possibly corresponds to TRBD2 (6 bases). The germline V and J ends were trimmed by 5 bases and 7 bases, with 11 bases remaining between them. In germline, CDR1 is MNHEY, CDR2 SMNVEV (reference sequence). The CDR3 consists of 12 residues. CDR3 sequence: CASSDREATQYF. The CDR3 nucleotides read TGTGCCAGCAGTGATAGGGAGGCGACCCAGTACTTC.

The chain links TRBV5-1 to TRBJ2-3; the match to TRBD2 covers 10 bases. Germline-derived CDR1 and CDR2 are SGHRS and YFSETQ. The CDR3 has 18 residues. With V trimmed by 0 bases and J by 4 bases, 11 bases remained unmatched. The CDR3 DNA reads as TGCGCCAGCAGCTTGGCCATCAGCGGGAGGGCTGGGGCAGATACGCAGTATTTT. Translating it yields CASSLAISGRAGADTQYF. Supplemented by reference TRBV5-1 and TRBJ2-3, the full variable domain reads KAGVTQTPRYLIKTRGQQVTLSCSPISGHRSVSWYQQTPGQGLQFLFEYFSETQRNKGNFPGRFSGRQFSNSRSEMNVSTLELGDSALYLCASSLAISGRAGADTQYFGPGTRLTVL.

The chain is built from TRBV9 and TRBJ1-3; unclear D gene. The V end lost 0 bases, the J end lost 0 bases, and 10 bases lay between the germline ends. CDR1 and CDR2 (germline): SGDLS, YYNGEE. The CDR3 covers 16 residues. For the CDR3, the DNA is TGTGCCAGCAGCGTAGATATGGGTTACTCTGGAAACACCATATATTTT. As protein: CASSVDMGYSGNTIYF.

This clone was found once. The chain recombines TRBV5-1 with TRBJ2-3; TRBD1 or TRBD2 may be the D gene (5 bases each). Germline CDR1 and CDR2: SGHRS and YFSETQ. This CDR3 has 14 residues. Trimming shortened V by 1 base and J by 0 bases, and 6 bases separated the two germline ends. CDR3 protein: CASSLRDSTDTQYF. The CDR3 nucleotides are TGCGCCAGCAGCTTGAGGGACAGCACAGATACGCAGTATTTT.

V and J are TRBV18 and TRBJ2-1, with D possibly matching TRBD2 (6 bases). The CDR3 covers 14 residues. Germline-derived CDR1 and CDR2 are KGHSH and LQKENI. The V end was cut by 6 bases, the J end by 5 bases, with 14 bases between. CDR3: CASSPPWGDNEQFF. CDR3 bases: TGTGCCAGCTCGCCCCCGTGGGGGGACAATGAGCAGTTCTTC.